The clone carrying this T cell receptor (beta chain) occurred many times. Its antigen is as yet unknown. A quantitative 5'-RACE method, one with molecular barcodes, was used to make TCR beta libraries. TCRdb recomputed calls from the 5' RACE reads with MiXCR, one row per CDR3 protein. The table has approximately 400,000 distinct CDR3 sequences, about a sixth seen once. The sample comes from a study of CD8 T cells in ankylosing spondylitis. Study results and limitations: Reactive arthritis synovial fluid and blood previously showed some of these motif variants. Characteristic, it appeared, of ankylosing spondylitis blood was a TCR beta motif of eight highly homologous variants. CD8+ disease-linked clones were present at relatively low frequencies in blood. Enrichment of disease-linked clones was reportedly significant in matched ankylosing spondylitis synovial fluid.

CDR3 length equals 15 residues. V lost 3 bases to trimming and J lost 3 bases, with 14 bases between them. The origin of this receptor is a male donor with ankylosing spondylitis. The V gene is TRBV12-3 or TRBV12-4, the J gene TRBJ1-2; TRBD1 might be the D (5 bases). Sequenced material: blood, either unsorted or a sorted T cell fraction (not recorded which). The CDR3 reads CASSFETGGDYGYTF. DNA for the CDR3: TGTGCCAGCAGTTTCGAAACAGGAGGTGACTATGGCTACACCTTC.